A selection of T cell receptor beta chains follows, all from one sample in a study of radiotherapy plus CTLA-4 blockade in lung cancer. Measured with immunoSEQ multiplex PCR; TCRdb has only the in-frame clones, and not every one. The data hold some 18,000 clones, with roughly 86% observed a single time. Sequencing used peripheral blood, obtained from a patient treated with radiotherapy plus ipilimumab. The source of these receptors is a human donor with non-small cell lung cancer whose response to radiotherapy plus ipilimumab could not be evaluated. Both conserved end residues are part of each CDR3. The D gene is left open where the match is weak. Clone size appears in some rows only: once, few, many, or a class for an expanded clone.

CDR3 protein: CASSPWAPQSTDTQYF; CDR3 DNA: TGTGCCAGCTCACCATGGGCACCCCAGAGCACAGATACGCAGTATTTT; clone size: .; J gene: TRBJ2-3; V gene: TRBV18; D gene: .
CDR3 protein: CASSAWTGAFGEQYF; CDR3 DNA: TGTGCCAGCAGCGCCTGGACAGGGGCCTTCGGCGAGCAGTACTTC; clone size: .; J gene: TRBJ2-7; V gene: TRBV6-1; D gene: TRBD1
CDR3 protein: CASGMGGTEAFF; CDR3 DNA: TGTGCCAGTGGAATGGGGGGTACTGAAGCTTTCTTT; clone size: .; J gene: TRBJ1-1; V gene: TRBV5-4; D gene: .
CDR3 protein: CASSLDSYTGELFF; CDR3 DNA: TGCGCCAGCAGCTTGGACAGCTACACCGGGGAGCTGTTTTTT; clone size: few; J gene: TRBJ2-2; V gene: TRBV5-1; D gene: .
CDR3 protein: CASSFGGDQPQHF; CDR3 DNA: TGTGCCAGCAGCTTTGGCGGGGATCAGCCCCAGCATTTT; clone size: .; J gene: TRBJ1-5; V gene: TRBV7-9; D gene: .
CDR3 protein: CASSPQGGREGEQYF; CDR3 DNA: TGTGCCAGCAGCCCCCAGGGGGGGCGGGAGGGCGAACAGTACTTC; clone size: .; J gene: TRBJ2-7; V gene: TRBV7-2; D gene: TRBD2
CDR3 protein: CASSSLRSQGTGNQPQHF; CDR3 DNA: TGTGCCAGCAGCTCACTAAGGAGCCAGGGGACGGGGAATCAGCCCCAGCATTTT; clone size: .; J gene: TRBJ1-5; V gene: TRBV7-3; D gene: .
CDR3 protein: CASSLGLAEEVDTQYF; CDR3 DNA: TGCGCCAGCAGCTTAGGACTAGCCGAGGAGGTAGATACGCAGTATTTT; clone size: .; J gene: TRBJ2-3; V gene: TRBV5-1; D gene: TRBD2
CDR3 protein: CASSPGQRDQPQHF; CDR3 DNA: TGCGCCAGCAGCCCGGGACAGAGAGATCAGCCCCAGCATTTT; clone size: .; J gene: TRBJ1-5; V gene: TRBV5-1; D gene: TRBD1
CDR3 protein: CASSTNDRISNQPQHF; CDR3 DNA: TGTGCCAGTAGTACGAACGACAGAATTAGCAATCAGCCCCAGCATTTT; clone size: few; J gene: TRBJ1-5; V gene: TRBV19; D gene: .
CDR3 protein: CASSVGLAGEQGGGELFF; CDR3 DNA: TGTGCCAGCAGCGTAGGGTTAGCGGGAGAACAAGGGGGCGGGGAGCTGTTTTTT; clone size: .; J gene: TRBJ2-2; V gene: TRBV9; D gene: TRBD2
CDR3 protein: CASSDRDSYGYTF; CDR3 DNA: TGTGCCAGCAGCGACCGGGACAGCTATGGCTACACCTTC; clone size: .; J gene: TRBJ1-2; V gene: TRBV7-9; D gene: TRBD1
CDR3 protein: CASSVGAGISYEQYF; CDR3 DNA: TGTGCCAGCAGCGTAGGGGCAGGAATCTCCTACGAGCAGTACTTC; clone size: .; J gene: TRBJ2-7; V gene: TRBV9; D gene: .
CDR3 protein: CASSGGAGGPRETQYF; CDR3 DNA: TGTGCCAGCAGTGGGGGAGCGGGAGGGCCTCGAGAGACCCAGTACTTC; clone size: .; J gene: TRBJ2-5; V gene: TRBV9; D gene: TRBD2
CDR3 protein: CATSSGDYEQFF; CDR3 DNA: TGTGCCACGTCTAGCGGGGATTATGAGCAGTTCTTC; clone size: .; J gene: TRBJ2-1; V gene: TRBV28; D gene: TRBD2
CDR3 protein: CASSLGGADGELFF; CDR3 DNA: TGCGCCAGCAGCTTGGGCGGGGCCGACGGGGAGCTGTTTTTT; clone size: .; J gene: TRBJ2-2; V gene: TRBV5-1; D gene: .
CDR3 protein: CASSLPSWGGYNEQFF; CDR3 DNA: TGTGCCAGCAGTTTACCGTCGTGGGGAGGCTACAATGAGCAGTTCTTC; clone size: few; J gene: TRBJ2-1; V gene: TRBV28; D gene: .
CDR3 protein: CASSSGGGEEKLFF; CDR3 DNA: TGCGCCAGCAGCTCGGGTGGCGGGGAGGAAAAACTGTTTTTT; clone size: .; J gene: TRBJ1-4; V gene: TRBV5-1; D gene: .
CDR3 protein: CASSLAVGQGGNTIYF; CDR3 DNA: TGCGCCAGCAGCTTGGCAGTCGGTCAGGGTGGAAACACCATATATTTT; clone size: .; J gene: TRBJ1-3; V gene: TRBV5-1; D gene: .
CDR3 protein: CASSMRWGLSSGANVLTF; CDR3 DNA: TGTGCCAGTAGTATGAGGTGGGGCCTCAGCTCTGGGGCCAACGTCCTGACTTTC; clone size: .; J gene: TRBJ2-6; V gene: TRBV19; D gene: .
CDR3 protein: CASSVDGRGGIQYF; CDR3 DNA: TGTGCCAGCAGCGTAGATGGAAGGGGCGGCATTCAGTACTTC; clone size: .; J gene: TRBJ2-4; V gene: TRBV9; D gene: .
CDR3 protein: CASSLGQGERNQPQHF; CDR3 DNA: TGTGCCAGCAGCCTGGGACAGGGAGAGAGGAATCAGCCCCAGCATTTT; clone size: once; J gene: TRBJ1-5; V gene: TRBV7-9; D gene: TRBD1
CDR3 protein: CASSIYRGANYGYTF; CDR3 DNA: TGTGCCAGCAGCATTTATCGTGGGGCGAACTATGGCTACACCTTC; clone size: once; J gene: TRBJ1-2; V gene: TRBV11-2; D gene: .
CDR3 protein: CASSVVGLTDEQFF; CDR3 DNA: TGTGCCAGCAGCGTAGTGGGCCTAACCGATGAGCAGTTCTTC; clone size: .; J gene: TRBJ2-1; V gene: TRBV9; D gene: .
CDR3 protein: CASSKTSGGAVETQYF; CDR3 DNA: TGTGCCAGCAGCAAGACTAGCGGGGGGGCGGTGGAGACCCAGTACTTC; clone size: .; J gene: TRBJ2-5; V gene: TRBV27; D gene: TRBD2
CDR3 protein: CASSESGQDQETQYF; CDR3 DNA: TGCGCCAGCTCGGAAAGCGGGCAGGACCAAGAGACCCAGTACTTC; clone size: .; J gene: TRBJ2-5; V gene: TRBV4-3; D gene: .
CDR3 protein: CASSLNGGREYEQYF; CDR3 DNA: TGTGCCAGCAGCTTAAATGGCGGGAGGGAATACGAGCAGTACTTC; clone size: .; J gene: TRBJ2-7; V gene: TRBV7-3; D gene: TRBD2
CDR3 protein: CASSSDRAVWDTEAFF; CDR3 DNA: TGTGCCAGCAGCTCGGACAGGGCGGTATGGGACACTGAAGCTTTCTTT; clone size: .; J gene: TRBJ1-1; V gene: TRBV7-8; D gene: TRBD1
CDR3 protein: CASSDPSGGVYEQYF; CDR3 DNA: TGTGCCAGCAGTGATCCCAGCGGGGGGGTTTACGAGCAGTACTTC; clone size: .; J gene: TRBJ2-7; V gene: TRBV25-1; D gene: TRBD2
CDR3 protein: CASSLIIGVGYTF; CDR3 DNA: TGTGCCAGCAGCTTAATAATCGGGGTTGGCTACACCTTC; clone size: .; J gene: TRBJ1-2; V gene: TRBV7-8; D gene: .
CDR3 protein: CASSSSLDTQYF; CDR3 DNA: TGTGCCAGCAGCTCCTCTCTTGATACGCAGTATTTT; clone size: .; J gene: TRBJ2-3; V gene: TRBV7-9; D gene: .
CDR3 protein: CASSTSGGAGANVLTF; CDR3 DNA: TGCGCCAGCAGCACTAGCGGGGGGGCAGGGGCCAACGTCCTGACTTTC; clone size: .; J gene: TRBJ2-6; V gene: TRBV5-1; D gene: TRBD2
CDR3 protein: CASSLEPSGRDWGSTDTQYF; CDR3 DNA: TGTGCCAGCAGCTTAGAACCTAGCGGGAGGGACTGGGGCAGCACAGATACGCAGTATTTT; clone size: .; J gene: TRBJ2-3; V gene: TRBV7-8; D gene: TRBD2
CDR3 protein: CASTTGFGPRGTSTQYF; CDR3 DNA: TGTGCCAGTACCACCGGTTTCGGGCCGCGGGGCACCTCGACGCAGTATTTT; clone size: .; J gene: TRBJ2-3; V gene: TRBV19; D gene: .
CDR3 protein: CASSSPGLGDNEQFF; CDR3 DNA: TGTGCCAGCAGTTCACCGGGACTAGGGGACAATGAGCAGTTCTTC; clone size: .; J gene: TRBJ2-1; V gene: TRBV27; D gene: TRBD2
CDR3 protein: CASSPLGQAIQNIQYF; CDR3 DNA: TGTGCCAGCTCACCCCTCGGACAGGCGATCCAAAACATTCAGTACTTC; clone size: .; J gene: TRBJ2-4; V gene: TRBV18; D gene: TRBD1
CDR3 protein: CAISAGEGVGKNIQYF; CDR3 DNA: TGTGCCATCAGTGCGGGCGAGGGCGTGGGCAAAAACATTCAGTACTTC; clone size: .; J gene: TRBJ2-4; V gene: TRBV10-3; D gene: .
CDR3 protein: CASRRTGAGANVLTF; CDR3 DNA: TGTGCCAGCAGACGCACAGGGGCTGGGGCCAACGTCCTGACTTTC; clone size: once; J gene: TRBJ2-6; V gene: TRBV6-1; D gene: TRBD1
CDR3 protein: CASTDRGYEQYF; CDR3 DNA: TGTGCCAGTACCGACAGGGGCTACGAGCAGTACTTC; clone size: .; J gene: TRBJ2-7; V gene: TRBV19; D gene: TRBD1
CDR3 protein: CAISVDRGDYEQYF; CDR3 DNA: TGTGCCATCAGTGTCGACAGGGGCGACTACGAGCAGTACTTC; clone size: .; J gene: TRBJ2-7; V gene: TRBV10-3; D gene: TRBD1
CDR3 protein: CASKVQDRATDTQYF; CDR3 DNA: TGTGCCAGCAAAGTCCAGGACAGGGCCACAGATACGCAGTATTTT; clone size: .; J gene: TRBJ2-3; V gene: TRBV16; D gene: TRBD1
CDR3 protein: CASSPRQRIYEQYF; CDR3 DNA: TGTGCCAGCAGTCCTCGACAGAGGATCTACGAGCAGTACTTC; clone size: .; J gene: TRBJ2-7; V gene: TRBV28; D gene: .